The present entry profiles one TCR beta chain with its context. Original handling: Nucleated cell number was recorded as an estimate derived from reference gene primer amplification. Some clones are missing from TCRdb's copy, which holds only in-frame ones; the method was immunoSEQ multiplex PCR. That table is the source of V, J and clone size, and D and trimming were worked out from the DNA. The repertoire includes about 120,000 clones, approximately 81% of them detected once, and 37% sits in the top ten. This entry belongs to a study of blood T cell repertoires in COVID-19. As for the study in general: The United States, Italy and Spain supplied acute and convalescent COVID-19 samples. From T cells, B-cell-depleted T cells, or PBMCs came the material, which was cDNA or gDNA.

The CDR3 spans 15 residues. V shed 6 bases and J shed 0 bases, with 12 bases lying between them. Germline CDR1 is MRHNA and CDR2 is SNTAGT. The sequenced sample consisted of peripheral blood. The sequence was collected from a man aged 40-55 years with active or convalescent COVID-19. The chain carries TRBV6-4 and TRBJ2-1, with TRBD1 as a possible D gene (5 bases). Here the CDR3 reads CASSYDSSSYNEQFF. The DNA for the CDR3 is TGTGCCAGCAGCTACGACAGCAGCTCCTACAATGAGCAGTTCTTC.